This note documents a single T cell receptor beta chain sequence. Its matching antigen is unknown. This entry comes from a study of OX40 agonist ivuxolimab in advanced cancers. Study details: Of the patients, three showed partial responses, one with hepatocellular carcinoma and two with cutaneous melanoma. Study-level points and caveats: Certain nonresponders additionally had low normalized T-cell clonal expansion.

The assay was immunoSEQ multiplex PCR, and TCRdb's table has in-frame clones only and misses some. The sample lists 75,000 to 90,000 clones; about 91% were seen once. The specimen was CD4+ or CD8+ T cells sorted from blood, collected in a trial of the OX40 agonist ivuxolimab. The TCR sequence derives from an adult with an advanced solid tumor such as melanoma, head and neck, liver or kidney cancer.

The CDR3 reads CASSLYGRTFGTEAFF. In nucleotides, the CDR3 is TGTGCCAGCAGTTTATACGGGAGAACTTTTGGGACTGAAGCTTTCTTT. This chain links TRBV28 with TRBJ1-1, with no clear D. The V end lost 1 base, the J end lost 5 bases, and 17 bases lay between the germline ends. The germline V gene has CDR1 MDHEN and CDR2 SYDVKM. CDR3 size: 16 residues.